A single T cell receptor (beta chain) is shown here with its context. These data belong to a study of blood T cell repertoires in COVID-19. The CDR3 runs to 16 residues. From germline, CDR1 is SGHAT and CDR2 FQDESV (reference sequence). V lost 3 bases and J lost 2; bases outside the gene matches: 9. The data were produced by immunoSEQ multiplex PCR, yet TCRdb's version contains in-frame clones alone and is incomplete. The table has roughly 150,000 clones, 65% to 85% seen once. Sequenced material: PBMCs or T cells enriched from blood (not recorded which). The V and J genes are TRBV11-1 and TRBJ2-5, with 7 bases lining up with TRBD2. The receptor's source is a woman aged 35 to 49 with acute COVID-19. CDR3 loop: CASSLGILGGQETQYF. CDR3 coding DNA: TGTGCCAGCAGCTTGGGGATCCTGGGGGGGCAAGAGACCCAGTACTTC.